Below are 32 T cell receptor beta chains sequenced from a single sample in a study of identical twins. TCRdb reprocessed the 5' RACE reads via MiXCR and lists one record per CDR3 protein. The table has 700,000 or so distinct CDR3 sequences, around 20% seen once. These data were likewise used in another study, on T cells expressing NK-cell markers.

Sequencing was carried out using PBMCs. Every receptor here comes from a young woman in good health.

This clonotype was seen repeatedly, ten times or more. This chain uses TRBV10-3 with TRBJ2-1, with a weak D call TRBD2 (7 bases). Germline values: CDR1 ENHRY, CDR2 SYGVKD. The V gene lost 11 bases and the J gene lost 1 base, with 24 bases spanning the gap. This CDR3 spans 17 amino acids. CDR3 in amino acids: CASGLVARQGSYNEQFF. CDR3 DNA sequence: TGTGCCTCTGGACTAGTCGCCCGCCAGGGGTCCTACAATGAGCAGTTCTTC.

This clonotype was counted a few times. V usage is TRBV6-5 and J usage is TRBJ1-6, with unresolved D. Trimming took off 0 bases at V and 9 bases at J, with 15 bases between the two ends. This CDR3 contains 16 residues. Looked up from germline, CDR1 is MNHEY and CDR2 is SVGAGI. CDR3 in DNA: TGTGCCAGCAGTTACTCAAGCCAATCCGGTGGTTCACCCCTCCACTTT. Residues: CASSYSSQSGGSPLHF.

This chain joins TRBV20-1 and TRBJ1-1; D is unclear. Looked up from germline, CDR1 is DFQATT and CDR2 is SNEGSKA (reference sequence). The CDR3 is 13 amino acids. V lost 3 bases and J lost 3, with 11 bases in between. The CDR3 sequence: CSAREDGDTEAFF. The CDR3, as DNA: TGCAGTGCTAGGGAAGATGGGGACACTGAAGCTTTCTTT.

This clonotype was counted only a few times. J is TRBJ2-4 and V is TRBV6-1; D gene unclear. CDR1 and CDR2 (germline): MNHNS, SASEGT. The V end was cut by 7 bases, the J end by 5 bases, with 12 bases between. CDR3 size: 13 residues. The DNA of the CDR3 is TGTGCCAGCACCCCCCGGACGGAAAACATTCAGTACTTC. This translates into CASTPRTENIQYF.

This clonotype was seen more than once but under ten times. The J gene is TRBJ2-2, the V gene TRBV3-1; 11 bases line up with TRBD2. V lost 4 bases, J lost 1 base, and 2 bases stayed unmatched. The CDR3 sequence is 16 residues long. Per germline, CDR1 LGHDT and CDR2 YNNKEL (reference sequence). The CDR3 sequence: CASSRTSGQNTGELFF. The CDR3 DNA reads as TGTGCCAGCAGCCGGACTAGCGGGCAGAACACCGGGGAGCTGTTTTTT.

This clonotype was seen at least ten times. The chain is built from TRBV20-1 and TRBJ1-2; a weak D match, TRBD1 (5 bases). V lost 5 bases, J lost 8 bases, and 12 bases lay in between. The CDR3 has 11 amino acids. From germline, CDR1 is DFQATT and CDR2 SNEGSKA (reference sequence). CDR3 in amino acids: CSAGPGLGYTF. The CDR3 region has the DNA TGCAGTGCTGGCCCAGGGCTCGGCTACACCTTC.

This chain uses TRBV6-2 or TRBV6-3 with TRBJ2-1; 7 bases fit TRBD1. Losses at the gene ends were 4 bases for V and 6 bases for J; bases not matched to a gene: 12. Germline CDR1 and CDR2: MNHEY and SVGEGT. CDR3 length: 16 amino acids. The CDR3: CASSSIDGTVLNEQFF. The CDR3 nucleotides read TGTGCCAGCAGTTCTATCGACGGGACAGTCCTCAATGAGCAGTTCTTC.

The rearrangement joins TRBV5-1 to TRBJ2-1; a possible D gene is TRBD2 (6 bases). CDR3 length: 14 amino acids. V lost 2 bases to trimming and J lost 7 bases, with 13 bases between them. Per germline, CDR1 SGHRS and CDR2 YFSETQ. The CDR3: CASSLIPGENEQFF. The CDR3 coding sequence is TGCGCCAGCAGCTTAATCCCGGGGGAGAATGAGCAGTTCTTC.

This clonotype was counted between two and nine times. The chain is built from TRBV6-5 and TRBJ1-1; tentatively, D is TRBD1 (6 bases). There are 14 residues in the CDR3. Germline CDR1 is MNHEY and CDR2 is SVGAGI. V was pared by 4 bases and J by 3 bases, with 12 bases between. The CDR3 nucleotides read TGTGCCAGCAGTTCGAGGGGGACTGACACTGAAGCTTTCTTT. It codes for CASSSRGTDTEAFF.

The chain uses TRBV5-1 and TRBJ2-1; 8 nucleotides align to TRBD2. V dropped 0 bases and J dropped 4; count of bases not matched to a gene: 9. CDR1 and CDR2 from the germline V gene are SGHRS and YFSETQ. This CDR3 comprises 17 residues. The CDR3 nucleotides read TGCGCCAGCAGCTTGGTACCCAGCGGGGGCCAATACAATGAGCAGTTCTTC. Amino acid sequence: CASSLVPSGGQYNEQFF.

CDR3 sequence (DNA): TGCGCCAGCAGACCGGGACAGAGCACAGATACGCAGTATTTT. The encoded protein is CASRPGQSTDTQYF. The chain joins TRBV4-1 to TRBJ2-3, with 7 bases fitting TRBD1. Germline assignment: CDR1 MGHRA and CDR2 YSYEKL. There are 14 residues in the CDR3. Germline trimming cut 6 bases from V and 0 bases from J; bases unmatched to any gene: 3.

The table lists this clonotype with many counts. The gene calls are TRBV12-3 or TRBV12-4 and TRBJ2-6; no definite D call. CDR3 length: 14 residues. V was shortened by 5 bases and J by 3 bases, with 8 bases between the two germline ends. DNA for the CDR3: TGTGCCAGCAGTCCCACGAGTGGGGCCAACGTCCTGACTTTC. Its protein is CASSPTSGANVLTF.

The sample holds a few counts of this clonotype. The rearrangement joins TRBV5-1 to TRBJ1-1; D may be TRBD1 (5 bases). CDR1 is SGHRS, CDR2 YFSETQ, per germline. This CDR3 is 15 amino acids long. The ends were cut back, 4 bases at V and 0 bases at J, with 13 bases in the middle. CDR3 DNA sequence: TGCGCCAGCAGCCGGGACGGCTCTCTGAACACTGAAGCTTTCTTT. It translates to CASSRDGSLNTEAFF.

The chain has TRBV20-1 and TRBJ2-1, with 8 bases matching TRBD1. The CDR3 is 14 amino acids. The V gene end was trimmed by 5 bases and the J gene end by 8 bases; junction bases not matched to a gene: 11. The germline V gene has CDR1 DFQATT and CDR2 SNEGSKA (reference sequence). For the CDR3, the DNA is TGCAGTGCTGGCGGACAGGGTGGGTGGTATGAGCAGTTCTTC. It is translated as CSAGGQGGWYEQFF.

This clonotype was detected ten times or more. The V and J genes are TRBV5-5 and TRBJ1-4; D not certain. Germline loops: CDR1 SGHKS, CDR2 YYEKEE (reference sequence). The V end was cut by 0 bases, the J end by 0 bases, with 3 bases between. There are 14 residues in the CDR3. DNA for the CDR3: TGTGCCAGCAGCTTGGGTCCAACTAATGAAAAACTGTTTTTT. This encodes CASSLGPTNEKLFF.

Comment on this clonotype: Possible read error: a much larger clone is one base away. The gene calls are TRBV20-1 and TRBJ2-5; unclear D gene. Per the germline V gene, CDR1 is DFQATT and CDR2 is SNEGSKA (reference sequence). CDR3 length equals 10 residues. For the CDR3, the DNA is TGCAGTGCTGGCCAAGAGACCAAGTACTTC. Its protein is CSAGQETKYF.

The chain couples TRBV20-1 to TRBJ2-7, with a possible D match to TRBD2 (6 bases). The V end was cut by 7 bases, the J end by 0 bases, with 13 bases between. The CDR3 has 13 amino acids. Looked up from germline, CDR1 is DFQATT and CDR2 is SNEGSKA (reference sequence). CDR3 coding DNA: TGCAGTGTCCCCCGGGACTCCTCCTACGAGCAGTACTTC. Translating gives CSVPRDSSYEQYF.

This clonotype was detected a few times. The chain recombines TRBV7-2 with TRBJ2-7; 15 nucleotides align to TRBD2. Germline V gene sequence: CDR1 SGHTA, CDR2 FQGNSA. The CDR3 length is 15 residues. The V gene end was trimmed by 4 bases and the J gene end by 6 bases; junction bases not matched to a gene: 4. The CDR3 nucleotides are TGTGCCAGCAGCTCCACGGGACTAGCGGGAGGCGAGCAGTACTTC. Residues: CASSSTGLAGGEQYF.

This chain uses TRBV20-1 with TRBJ1-2; weak D call: TRBD1 (5 bases). CDR3 length: 13 residues. V lost 2 bases, J lost 7 bases, and 14 bases lay in between. The germline V gene has CDR1 DFQATT and CDR2 SNEGSKA (reference sequence). CDR3 sequence (DNA): TGCAGTGCTAGACTTGTGGGAGGGACTGGCTACACCTTC. It specifies CSARLVGGTGYTF.

This clonotype was counted a few times. The chain links TRBV12-5 to TRBJ2-4; D is ambiguous. The CDR3 covers 15 residues. V gave up 3 bases and J gave up 8 bases, with 17 bases separating them. CDR1 and CDR2 from the germline V gene are LGHNT and FRNRAP. The CDR3 loop is CASGFGVSLRDIQYF. In nucleotides, the CDR3 is TGTGCTAGTGGTTTTGGAGTATCACTCCGAGACATTCAGTACTTC.

The CDR3 loop reads CATSRGWEFVGELFF. The CDR3 coding sequence is TGTGCCACCAGCAGAGGGTGGGAGTTTGTAGGGGAGCTGTTTTTT. This sequence joins TRBV15 and TRBJ2-2; tentative D call: TRBD2 (5 bases). V shed 1 base and J shed 8 bases, with 14 bases lying between them. CDR3 size: 15 residues. Germline loops: CDR1 LNHNV, CDR2 YYDKDF (reference sequence).

This clonotype appeared many times. V gene TRBV7-9 combines with J gene TRBJ1-6; the match to TRBD1 covers 7 bases. Trimming at V came to 7 bases and at J to 5 bases, leaving 8 bases not matched to a gene. Germline loops: CDR1 SEHNR, CDR2 FQNEAQ (reference sequence). The length of the CDR3 is 15 residues. CDR3 amino acids: CASNRGGYNNSPLHF. The CDR3 bases are TGTGCCAGCAACAGAGGGGGCTATAATAATTCACCCCTCCACTTT.

The chain recombines TRBV20-1 with TRBJ1-1; TRBD1 matches at 9 bases. This CDR3 region has 13 residues. The V segment lost 6 bases and the J segment 10 bases; nucleotides outside the gene matches: 12. Germline-derived CDR1 and CDR2 are DFQATT and SNEGSKA (reference sequence). The CDR3 loop reads CSAQRRQGDAAFF. The CDR3 DNA reads as TGCAGTGCGCAGAGAAGACAGGGGGATGCAGCTTTCTTT.

The V and J genes are TRBV27 and TRBJ2-6; 8 positions match TRBD1. Germline V gene data show CDR1 as MNHEY and CDR2 as SMNVEV (reference sequence). This CDR3 has 13 residues. After removal of 1 base from V and 13 bases from J, the junction contained 3 bases not matched to a gene. The CDR3 protein is CASSLWDRTVLTF. DNA of the CDR3: TGTGCCAGCAGTTTATGGGACAGGACTGTCCTGACTTTC.

The gene calls are TRBV7-9 and TRBJ2-1; no firm D call. V was cut by 4 bases and J by 0 bases, with 13 bases left in between. Germline lookup yields CDR1 SEHNR and CDR2 FQNEAQ (reference sequence). CDR3 length: 16 residues. The CDR3 here is CASSSDRVSSYNEQFF. The CDR3, as DNA: TGTGCCAGCAGCTCGGACCGGGTGAGCTCCTACAATGAGCAGTTCTTC.

This clonotype came up many times. The chain uses TRBV19 and TRBJ2-1; 13 nucleotides agree with TRBD2. Germline CDR1 reads LNHDA; CDR2 reads SQIVND (reference sequence). This CDR3 has 15 residues. V was clipped by 1 base and J by 6 bases; unmatched bases: 0. CDR3 residues: CASSIGTSGSNEQFF. The CDR3 DNA is TGTGCCAGTAGTATAGGGACTAGCGGGAGCAATGAGCAGTTCTTC.

The chain couples TRBV4-3 to TRBJ2-7; 12 bases align to TRBD2. Trimming took 1 base from V and 7 from J; bases not matched to a gene: 5. The CDR3 runs 15 residues. Germline CDR1 and CDR2: LGHNA and YSLEER. CDR3 region: CASSQASGRALEQYF. The CDR3, as DNA: TGCGCCAGCAGCCAAGCTAGCGGGAGGGCCTTAGAGCAGTACTTC.

The chain uses TRBV15 and TRBJ2-1; D is possibly TRBD2 (5 bases). The V and J ends lost 7 bases and 3 bases respectively, with 13 bases between them. The CDR3 length is 14 residues. CDR1 is LNHNV, CDR2 YYDKDF, per germline (reference sequence). This CDR3 reads CATKEGLDYNEQFF. CDR3 nucleotide sequence: TGTGCCACCAAAGAGGGATTAGACTACAATGAGCAGTTCTTC.

This clonotype was detected a few times. The chain couples TRBV20-1 to TRBJ2-1; D is ambiguous. With 5 bases removed from V and 4 bases from J, the gap between germline ends came to 12 bases. The CDR3 contains 13 residues. CDR1 DFQATT and CDR2 SNEGSKA come from the germline V gene (reference sequence). The CDR3 coding sequence is TGCAGTGCTCTTAACTCGGCTTACAATGAGCAGTTCTTC. Translated: CSALNSAYNEQFF.

The chain employs TRBV7-2 and TRBJ2-5; a weak D match, TRBD1 (5 bases). Germline values: CDR1 SGHTA, CDR2 FQGNSA. Trimming stripped 1 base from V and 5 bases from J, with 11 bases between. CDR3 length equals 14 residues. In DNA, the CDR3 is TGTGCCAGCAGCTTAGAGGGGTGGTGGGAGACCCAGTACTTC. It is translated as CASSLEGWWETQYF.

The V call is TRBV20-1, the J call TRBJ2-7, with 9 bases matching TRBD2. V dropped 0 bases and J dropped 4; count of bases not matched to a gene: 7. Germline V gene lookup returns CDR1 DFQATT and CDR2 SNEGSKA (reference sequence). The CDR3 runs 15 residues. DNA for the CDR3: TGCAGTGCTAGAGATCGTACTAGCGGGTTTTACGAGCAGTACTTC. This sequence encodes CSARDRTSGFYEQYF.

The chain links TRBV5-1 to TRBJ1-1, with D possibly matching TRBD1 (5 bases). V lost 3 bases and J lost 7, with 7 bases in between. Germline CDR1 and CDR2: SGHRS and YFSETQ. The CDR3 consists of 11 residues. Here the CDR3 reads CASSSRGEAFF. The CDR3 DNA sequence: TGCGCCAGCAGCTCTAGGGGTGAAGCTTTCTTT.